The clone carrying this T cell receptor (beta chain) was seen only a few times. This entry is derived from a study of T-cell reconstitution after alpha-beta-depleted transplantation in children. This CDR3 has 13 residues. The J segment lost 8 bases and the V segment lost 3 bases, leaving 2 bases of the junction unmatched. The germline gives CDR1 MNHNS, CDR2 SASEGT. The library targeted TCRbeta and was prepared with unique molecular identifiers. One entry per CDR3 protein results from TCRdb running MiXCR on the PCR reads. The table includes about 400,000 distinct CDR3 sequences, about 20% detected once.

This TCR was recovered from a human donor who donated a stem cell graft to a child with acute myeloid leukemia. The rearrangement uses TRBV6-1 and TRBJ1-2; 11 nucleotides line up with TRBD1. Sequencing used PBMCs from the stem cell graft donor, obtained from the stem cell graft. The CDR3 region is CASSDRDRGGYTF. The CDR3 bases are TGTGCCAGCAGTGATCGGGACAGGGGGGGCTACACCTTC.